The 26 T cell receptor beta chains listed next were all sequenced from one sample in a study of PD-1 blockade in classical Hodgkin lymphoma. The time point: cycle 4 day 1 (C4D1), after more than five weeks of nivolumab. Following autologous stem cell transplantation, relapse occurred in every patient, and exposure to brentuximab vedotin varied. The protocol was immunoSEQ multiplex PCR, while the TCRdb copy is restricted to in-frame clones and leaves out a portion. The table includes tens of thousands of clones, about 80% detected once. Sequencing was performed on peripheral blood mononuclear cells (PBMCs), taken before the fourth cycle of nivolumab. The source is a human donor with classical Hodgkin lymphoma.

V and J are TRBV5-1 and TRBJ2-1; maybe TRBD1 (5 bases). The CDR3 spans 17 residues. Germline V gene data show CDR1 as SGHRS and CDR2 as YFSETQ. V lost 3 bases and J 4 bases, leaving 20 bases between the germline ends. DNA for the CDR3: TGCGCCAGCAGCTGGATGCCCCAGGGATTAGGGTACAATGAGCAGTTCTTC. Encoded protein: CASSWMPQGLGYNEQFF.

The chain has TRBV4-3 and TRBJ1-1, with D maybe TRBD1 (5 bases). Germline V gene lookup returns CDR1 LGHNA and CDR2 YSLEER. The CDR3 consists of 14 residues. V was trimmed by 4 bases and J by 1 base, leaving 10 bases between them. CDR3 nucleotides: TGCGCCAGCAGCCCCGGGACGGGGAACACTGAAGCTTTCTTT. It codes for CASSPGTGNTEAFF.

This sequence joins TRBV5-1 and TRBJ2-3; D unresolved. Germline V gene data show CDR1 as SGHRS and CDR2 as YFSETQ. This CDR3 has 14 amino acids. Trimming took off 1 base at V and 1 base at J, with 7 bases between the two ends. The CDR3 region has the DNA TGCGCCAGCAGCTTGCCTGGGGGCACAGATACGCAGTATTTT. Its translation is CASSLPGGTDTQYF.

This clone occurred a few times. The chain has TRBV30 and TRBJ1-1; D is undetermined. V gave up 3 bases and J gave up 1 base, with 15 bases separating them. Per the germline V gene, CDR1 is GTSNPN and CDR2 is SVGIG (reference sequence). The CDR3 is 15 residues long. The CDR3 DNA follows: TGTGCCTGGAGCTCCGGGTCTTCTTCGAACACTGAAGCTTTCTTT. Translated, it gives CAWSSGSSSNTEAFF.

This sequence joins TRBV14 and TRBJ2-7; D gene unclear. CDR1 is SGHDN, CDR2 FVKESK, per germline. V was shortened by 0 bases and J by 2 bases, with 11 bases between the two germline ends. This CDR3 is 15 amino acids long. The CDR3 protein is CASSQDRVGAYEQYF. In nucleotides, the CDR3 is TGTGCCAGCAGCCAAGATAGAGTCGGCGCCTACGAGCAGTACTTC.

The chain combines TRBV18 with TRBJ1-1; D might be TRBD1 (5 bases). The length of the CDR3 is 15 residues. The V end lost 3 bases, the J end lost 0 bases, and 11 bases lay between the germline ends. Germline CDR1 is KGHSH and CDR2 is LQKENI. The CDR3 is CASSPPRGLNTEAFF. The CDR3 coding sequence is TGTGCCAGCTCACCGCCGAGGGGCTTGAACACTGAAGCTTTCTTT.

V and J are TRBV10-3 and TRBJ2-7; 10 nucleotides line up with TRBD2. Looked up from germline, CDR1 is ENHRY and CDR2 is SYGVKD. The CDR3 runs to 17 residues. Trimming cost V 4 bases and J 2 bases; bases outside gene matches: 11. The CDR3 DNA reads TGTGCCATCAGTGGATTTGCAACTAGCGGGGTTACCTACGAGCAGTACTTC. It specifies CAISGFATSGVTYEQYF.

The rearrangement links TRBV11-2 to TRBJ1-1; D not certain. Germline CDR1 reads SGHAT; CDR2 reads FQNNGV. The CDR3 loop spans 17 amino acids. Trimming took 4 bases from V and 0 from J, leaving 18 bases between them. CDR3 DNA: TGTGCCAGCAGCTCCGGACGCGGCCGAACCATGAACACTGAAGCTTTCTTT. Its translation: CASSSGRGRTMNTEAFF.

J is TRBJ2-5 and V is TRBV5-1; D assignment may be TRBD1 or TRBD2 (5 bases each). The germline V gene has CDR1 SGHRS and CDR2 YFSETQ. This CDR3 has 18 amino acids. The V gene lost 3 bases and the J gene lost 4 bases, with 25 bases spanning the gap. The CDR3 DNA follows: TGCGCCAGCAGCTCTGACCTTCGGGGCGGCTACGGCCGAGAGACCCAGTACTTC. Its protein is CASSSDLRGGYGRETQYF.

The J gene is TRBJ2-6, the V gene TRBV6-4, with 10 bases aligning to TRBD2. Trimming took 4 bases from V and 0 from J; bases not matched to a gene: 0. The germline CDR1 and CDR2 sequences are MRHNA and SNTAGT. This CDR3 contains 16 residues. For the CDR3, the DNA is TGTGCCAGCAGTGGGACTAGCGGCTCTGGGGCCAACGTCCTGACTTTC. It encodes CASSGTSGSGANVLTF.

V is TRBV11-3 and J is TRBJ2-7, with 7 bases that match TRBD2. Germline trimming cut 0 bases from V and 4 bases from J; bases unmatched to any gene: 12. The germline V gene has CDR1 SGHNT and CDR2 YENEEA. The length of the CDR3 is 17 residues. The CDR3 is CASSLEVWASGQYEQYF. In DNA form, the CDR3 reads TGTGCCAGCAGCTTAGAGGTGTGGGCTAGCGGTCAATACGAGCAGTACTTC.

This clone was counted between two and nine times. The chain is built from TRBV5-6 and TRBJ2-6; either TRBD1 or TRBD2 may supply D (5 bases each). The V and J ends lost 10 bases and 5 bases respectively, with 13 bases between them. This CDR3 contains 13 residues. Looked up from germline, CDR1 is SGHDT and CDR2 is YYEEEE. Here the CDR3 DNA reads TGTGCCGGGGGAATGCAGAGGGCCAACGTCCTGACTTTC. Protein product: CAGGMQRANVLTF.

With respect to this clone: Other nucleotide sequences from this sample produce the same CDR3. The V call is TRBV28, the J call TRBJ2-5, with D hard to call. The V gene lost 5 bases and the J gene lost 1 base, with 2 bases spanning the gap. Germline V CDR1 and CDR2: MDHEN, SYDVKM. CDR3 length: 11 amino acids. The CDR3 region has the DNA TGTGCCAGCAGTGTCCAAGAGACCCAGTACTTC. It is translated as CASSVQETQYF. The variable domain in full, with the rest retrieved from reference TRBV28 and TRBJ2-5, is DVKVTQSSRYLVKRTGEKVFLECVQDMDHENMFWYRQDPGLGLRLIYFSYDVKMKEKGDIPEGYSVSREKKERFSLILESASTNQTSMYLCASSVQETQYFGPGTRLLVL.

In regard to this clone: Distinct nucleotide sequences in the sample also encode this CDR3. V gene TRBV18 combines with J gene TRBJ2-5; D is unresolved. The CDR3 contains 12 residues. V gave up 3 bases and J gave up 5 bases, with 7 bases separating them. Germline V lookup: CDR1 KGHSH, CDR2 LQKENI. CDR3 amino acids: CASSPKRETQYF. The CDR3 DNA follows: TGTGCCAGCTCACCTAAACGGGAGACCCAGTACTTC.

Written as DNA, the CDR3 is TGTGCCAGCAGCCATACGATAAAGGGGGCGCTCGGAAAACTGTTTTTT. Its translation: CASSHTIKGALGKLFF. The V gene is TRBV14, the J gene TRBJ1-4; 7 nucleotides line up with TRBD1. V was pared by 3 bases and J by 10 bases, with 14 bases of the junction left unmatched. The CDR3 spans 16 residues. Germline CDR1 is SGHDN and CDR2 is FVKESK.

The chain carries TRBV2 and TRBJ1-1; D uncertain. The CDR3 is 14 residues long. Germline V CDR1 and CDR2: SNHLY, FYNNEI. The V end was cut by 7 bases, the J end by 1 base, with 13 bases between. The CDR3 DNA follows: TGTGCCAGCACCCGCGGGAGGGCGAACACTGAAGCTTTCTTT. This sequence encodes CASTRGRANTEAFF. The full variable domain, in which reference TRBV2 and TRBJ1-1 provide the parts outside the CDR3, is EPEVTQTPSHQVTQMGQEVILRCVPISNHLYFYWYRQILGQKVEFLVSFYNNEISEKSEIFDDQFSVERPDGSNFTLKIRSTKLEDSAMYFCASTRGRANTEAFFGQGTRLTVV.

The rearrangement joins TRBV27 to TRBJ2-7, with 9 bases aligning to TRBD1. The trim removed 3 bases at V and 2 bases at J, leaving 5 bases unmatched. This CDR3 contains 15 residues. From germline, CDR1 is MNHEY and CDR2 SMNVEV (reference sequence). The CDR3 nucleotides are TGTGCCAGCAGTTTCGGGACAGGGTCTCCCTACGAGCAGTACTTC. This gives the protein CASSFGTGSPYEQYF.

The rearrangement links TRBV29-1 to TRBJ2-3, with D perhaps matching TRBD2 (7 bases). Per the germline V gene, CDR1 is SQVTM and CDR2 is ANQGSEA. This CDR3 region has 13 residues. V lost 6 bases, J lost 4 bases, and 14 bases lay in between. The CDR3 reads CSVAGGPADTQYF. The CDR3 DNA follows: TGCAGCGTCGCCGGGGGGCCCGCAGATACGCAGTATTTT.

The rearrangement joins TRBV4-1 to TRBJ1-2; 7 nucleotides match TRBD1. This CDR3 comprises 16 residues. The germline V gene has CDR1 MGHRA and CDR2 YSYEKL. Unmatched junction bases numbered 12, after V lost 2 bases and J lost 6 bases. CDR3 coding DNA: TGCGCCAGCAGCCAACATCAGACAGGGAAACTTCATGGCTACACCTTC. Translated: CASSQHQTGKLHGYTF.

The chain combines TRBV30 with TRBJ1-2, with TRBD1 matching over 7 bases. J gave up 4 bases and V 8 bases, and 10 bases lay outside the gene matches. This CDR3 has 13 amino acids. Germline V CDR1 and CDR2: GTSNPN, SVGIG (reference sequence). CDR3 DNA sequence: TGTGCCCGTACTCGGACAGGTACCTATGGCTACACCTTC. Protein product: CARTRTGTYGYTF.

This clone appeared a single time. V gene TRBV14 combines with J gene TRBJ1-2; D might be TRBD1 (5 bases). The CDR3 is made up of 16 amino acids. Germline CDR1 SGHDN, CDR2 FVKESK. V was clipped by 4 bases and J by 2 bases, with 17 bases between them. CDR3 in amino acids: CASSRRGPEWNYGYTF. The CDR3 nucleotides are TGTGCCAGCAGCCGACGGGGCCCCGAGTGGAACTATGGCTACACCTTC.

The chain couples TRBV5-4 to TRBJ1-1, with TRBD1 matching 8 bases. This CDR3 spans 12 amino acids. Trimming took 7 bases from V and 8 from J; bases not matched to a gene: 7. Germline assignment: CDR1 SGHNT and CDR2 YYREEE (reference sequence). The CDR3 here is CASRGQAFEAFF. The CDR3 DNA sequence: TGTGCCAGCCGGGGACAGGCGTTCGAAGCTTTCTTT.

V gene TRBV6-6 combines with J gene TRBJ1-5, with TRBD1 identical over 8 bases. Germline loops: CDR1 MNHNY, CDR2 SVGAGI (reference sequence). Trimming cost V 5 bases and J 7 bases; bases outside gene matches: 4. This CDR3 is built from 13 residues. CDR3 loop: CASSHGQGQPQHF. CDR3 coding DNA: TGTGCCAGCAGTCATGGACAGGGACAGCCCCAGCATTTT.

This sequence joins TRBV6-5 and TRBJ1-5; possibly TRBD1 for D (5 bases). The length of the CDR3 is 12 residues. Deletions cut 7 bases from V and 7 bases from J, with 11 bases between. Germline assignment: CDR1 MNHEY and CDR2 SVGAGI. CDR3 DNA: TGTGCCAGCATGACATGGGGCCAGCCCCAGCATTTT. Protein sequence: CASMTWGQPQHF.

The genes are TRBV11-3 and TRBJ2-7; maybe TRBD2 (6 bases). V was pared by 3 bases and J by 3 bases, with 12 bases between. CDR1 is SGHNT, CDR2 YENEEA, per germline. This CDR3 is built from 14 residues. For the CDR3, the DNA is TGTGCCAGCAGCTTGGGACTCGCAAACTACGAGCAGTACTTC. Encoded protein: CASSLGLANYEQYF.

The rearrangement links TRBV6-5 to TRBJ2-5; 9 positions agree with TRBD1. The germline V gene encodes CDR1 MNHEY and CDR2 SVGAGI. Germline trimming cut 7 bases from V and 5 bases from J; bases unmatched to any gene: 11. The CDR3 totals 15 residues. The CDR3, as DNA: TGTGCCAGCAAACGGGACAGGGCGCGTGGGGAGACCCAGTACTTC. Translated: CASKRDRARGETQYF.